The 13 T cell receptor beta chains below come from one sample, sequenced in a study of cytomegalovirus exposure and HLA in healthy donors. Primers for the PCR totalled 60 Vbeta and 13 Jbeta. Data came from immunoSEQ multiplex PCR; TCRdb stores just in-frame clones and leaves some out. Of 50,000 to 55,000 clones listed, around 81% are singletons. The specimen was PBMCs. All receptors come from a boy aged 5 to 17 in good health and CMV-seropositive.

The sample holds a few counts of this clone. The J gene is TRBJ1-5, the V gene TRBV10-2; weak D call: TRBD1 (6 bases). The V end was cut by 8 bases, the J end by 7 bases, with 15 bases between. The germline V gene has CDR1 WSHSY and CDR2 SAAADI. The CDR3 contains 13 residues. The CDR3 nucleotides read TGCGCCAGCGGGGGACAAACCCAACAGCCCCAGCATTTT. Translating it yields CASGGQTQQPQHF.

The chain recombines TRBV5-6 with TRBJ2-5; TRBD1 matches 7 bases. The CDR3 covers 13 residues. Unmatched junction bases numbered 2, after V lost 4 bases and J lost 2 bases. Germline loops: CDR1 SGHDT, CDR2 YYEEEE. In nucleotides, the CDR3 is TGTGCCAGCAGCGGGGGACAGCAAGAGACCCAGTACTTC. It yields the protein CASSGGQQETQYF.

The chain links TRBV28 to TRBJ1-5; 7 bases align to TRBD1. The trim removed 6 bases at V and 0 bases at J, leaving 11 bases unmatched. The CDR3 length is 17 residues. Germline lookup yields CDR1 MDHEN and CDR2 SYDVKM. DNA of the CDR3: TGTGCCAGCAGGAACCGGGACAGAGCATATAGCAATCAGCCCCAGCATTTT. It translates to CASRNRDRAYSNQPQHF.

The rearrangement uses TRBV7-9 and TRBJ1-6; TRBD1 agrees at 9 bases. V gave up 3 bases and J gave up 14 bases; unmatched junction bases: 8. Germline loops: CDR1 SEHNR, CDR2 FQNEAQ (reference sequence). This CDR3 is 14 amino acids long. CDR3 sequence reads: CASSFGTGKQALHF. CDR3 nucleotide sequence: TGTGCCAGCAGCTTCGGGACAGGGAAACAGGCCCTCCACTTT.

The chain carries TRBV19 and TRBJ1-4, with TRBD1 as a possible D gene (6 bases). Trimming pared 3 bases from V and 8 bases from J, leaving 16 bases between. This CDR3 contains 15 residues. Looked up from germline, CDR1 is LNHDA and CDR2 is SQIVND (reference sequence). In nucleotides, the CDR3 is TGTGCCAGTAGTATCTGGGGGGGCCGAAGGGAAAAACTGTTTTTT. As protein: CASSIWGGRREKLFF.

V and J are TRBV2 and TRBJ1-5, with no clear D. Germline V gene sequence: CDR1 SNHLY, CDR2 FYNNEI. Trimming took off 1 base at V and 3 bases at J, with 10 bases between the two ends. The CDR3 consists of 15 residues. CDR3 nucleotide sequence: TGTGCCAGCAGTGAAGTTGGGGAGTTCAATCAGCCCCAGCATTTT. Its protein is CASSEVGEFNQPQHF.

J is TRBJ2-3 and V is TRBV7-9; the match to TRBD2 covers 12 bases. The germline V gene has CDR1 SEHNR and CDR2 FQNEAQ (reference sequence). This CDR3 has 16 amino acids. Trimming took 3 bases from V and 6 from J; bases not matched to a gene: 7. The CDR3 sequence: CASSFPLAGGLDTQYF. The CDR3 DNA reads TGTGCCAGCAGCTTCCCTCTAGCGGGGGGGCTCGATACGCAGTATTTT. Filled out from reference TRBV7-9 and TRBJ2-3, the complete variable domain reads DTGVSQNPRHKITKRGQNVTFRCDPISEHNRLYWYRQTLGQGPEFLTYFQNEAQLEKSRLLSDRFSAERPKGSFSTLEIQRTEQGDSAMYLCASSFPLAGGLDTQYFGPGTRLTVL.

The rearrangement links TRBV5-5 to TRBJ2-7; the match to TRBD1 covers 8 bases. This CDR3 comprises 14 residues. Germline V lookup: CDR1 SGHKS, CDR2 YYEKEE (reference sequence). V lost 0 bases, J lost 2 bases, and 1 base stayed unmatched. CDR3 DNA sequence: TGTGCCAGCAGCTTGGGGACAGGGCCCTACGAGCAGTACTTC. Translating it yields CASSLGTGPYEQYF.

The chain carries TRBV6-1 and TRBJ1-1; D remains ambiguous. Germline-derived CDR1 and CDR2 are MNHNS and SASEGT. This CDR3 contains 11 residues. Trimming removed 7 bases from V and 7 bases from J, with 10 bases in between. CDR3 nucleotide sequence: TGTGCCAGCACAGTGCTCCATGAAGCTTTCTTT. This codes for CASTVLHEAFF.

The rearrangement uses TRBV2 and TRBJ2-3; 8 nucleotides match TRBD2. Germline V CDR1 and CDR2: SNHLY, FYNNEI. V gave up 6 bases and J gave up 6 bases; unmatched junction bases: 17. This CDR3 spans 17 amino acids. CDR3 coding DNA: TGTGCCAGCAGGGAGCGGGGGATAAGTAAGGCCCGCGATACGCAGTATTTT. This sequence encodes CASRERGISKARDTQYF.

The chain has TRBV13 and TRBJ2-1; perhaps TRBD1 as D (6 bases). The germline V gene encodes CDR1 PRHDT and CDR2 FYEKMQ (reference sequence). The CDR3 has 12 residues. V was pared by 5 bases and J by 7 bases, with 9 bases between. The CDR3 sequence is CASSTQGNEQFF. In DNA, the CDR3 is TGTGCCAGCAGCACACAGGGAAATGAGCAGTTCTTC.

The chain joins TRBV21-1 to TRBJ1-6; the D call of TRBD1 is as the table states it, not checked on the DNA. TRBV21-1 is a pseudogene locus. There are 14 residues in the CDR3. CDR3 in amino acids: CALPGPAHNSPLHF. In DNA form, the CDR3 reads TGTGCCCTCCCAGGGCCAGCCCATAATTCACCCCTCCACTTT.

A note on this clone: Mismatch with germline at one junction end may stem from a read error. The chain has TRBV7-2 and TRBJ1-4; 10 bases align to TRBD1. Germline V gene data show CDR1 as SGHTA and CDR2 as FQGNSA. The CDR3 has 15 amino acids. This CDR3 reads CASTLTGTGDEKLFF. The CDR3 coding sequence is TGTGCCAGCACCTTAACCGGGACAGGGGATGAAAAACTGTTTTTT.